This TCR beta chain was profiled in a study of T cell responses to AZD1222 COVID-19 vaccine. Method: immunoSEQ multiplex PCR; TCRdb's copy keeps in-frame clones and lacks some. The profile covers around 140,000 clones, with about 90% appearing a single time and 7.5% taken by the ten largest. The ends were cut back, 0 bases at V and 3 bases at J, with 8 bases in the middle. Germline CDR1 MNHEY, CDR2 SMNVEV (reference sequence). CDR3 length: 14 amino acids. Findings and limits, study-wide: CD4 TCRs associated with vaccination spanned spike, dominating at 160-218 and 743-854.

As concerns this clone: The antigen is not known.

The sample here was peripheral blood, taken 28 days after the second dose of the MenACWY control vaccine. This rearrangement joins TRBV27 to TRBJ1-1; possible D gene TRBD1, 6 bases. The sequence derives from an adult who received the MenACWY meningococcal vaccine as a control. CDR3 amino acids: CASSLSQGYTEAFF. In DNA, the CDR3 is TGTGCCAGCAGTTTATCCCAGGGGTACACTGAAGCTTTCTTT.